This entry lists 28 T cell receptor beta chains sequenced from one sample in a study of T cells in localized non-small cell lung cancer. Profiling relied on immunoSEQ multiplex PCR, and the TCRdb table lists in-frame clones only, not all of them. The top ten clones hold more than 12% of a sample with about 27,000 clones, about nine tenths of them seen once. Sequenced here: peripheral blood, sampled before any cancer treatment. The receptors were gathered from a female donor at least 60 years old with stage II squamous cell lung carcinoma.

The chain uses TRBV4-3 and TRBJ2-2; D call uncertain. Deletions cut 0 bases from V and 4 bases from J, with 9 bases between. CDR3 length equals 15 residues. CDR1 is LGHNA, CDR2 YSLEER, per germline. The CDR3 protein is CASSQDLRSTGELFF. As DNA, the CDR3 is TGCGCCAGCAGCCAAGATCTAAGGAGCACCGGGGAGCTGTTTTTT.

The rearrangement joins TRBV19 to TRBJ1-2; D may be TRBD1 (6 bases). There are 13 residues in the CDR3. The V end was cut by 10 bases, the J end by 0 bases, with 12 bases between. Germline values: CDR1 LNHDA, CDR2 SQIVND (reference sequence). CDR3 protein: CATRQEANYGYTF. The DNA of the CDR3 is TGTGCCACTAGACAGGAAGCTAACTATGGCTACACCTTC.

CDR3 sequence (DNA): TGTGCCAGCAGCACCGGAGAGGTGGATGGCTACACCTTC. Protein sequence: CASSTGEVDGYTF. The chain joins TRBV7-2 to TRBJ1-2, with D unresolved. The CDR3 is 13 residues long. Trimming cost V 5 bases and J 6 bases, with 13 bases left between them. Per germline, CDR1 SGHTA and CDR2 FQGNSA.

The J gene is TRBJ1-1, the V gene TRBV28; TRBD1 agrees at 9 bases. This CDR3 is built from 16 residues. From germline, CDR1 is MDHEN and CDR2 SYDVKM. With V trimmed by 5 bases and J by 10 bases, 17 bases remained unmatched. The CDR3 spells CASSLFTSGQGDRAFF. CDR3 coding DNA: TGTGCCAGCAGTCTCTTCACATCGGGACAGGGAGATCGAGCTTTCTTT.

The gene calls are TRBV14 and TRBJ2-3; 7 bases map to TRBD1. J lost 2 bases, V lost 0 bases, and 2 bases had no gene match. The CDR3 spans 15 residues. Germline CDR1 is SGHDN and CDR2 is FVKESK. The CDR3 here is CASSQDTGATDTQYF. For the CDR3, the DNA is TGTGCCAGCAGCCAAGATACAGGGGCCACAGATACGCAGTATTTT.

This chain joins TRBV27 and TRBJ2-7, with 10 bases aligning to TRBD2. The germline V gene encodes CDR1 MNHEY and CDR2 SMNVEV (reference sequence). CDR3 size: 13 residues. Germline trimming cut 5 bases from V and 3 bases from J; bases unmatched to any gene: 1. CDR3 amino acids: CASSASGGYEQYF. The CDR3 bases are TGTGCCAGCAGTGCTAGCGGGGGCTACGAGCAGTACTTC.

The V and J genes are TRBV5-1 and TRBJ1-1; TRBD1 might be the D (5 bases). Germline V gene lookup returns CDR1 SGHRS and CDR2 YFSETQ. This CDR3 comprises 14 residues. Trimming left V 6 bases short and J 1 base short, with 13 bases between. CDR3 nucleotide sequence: TGCGCCAGCAACCCCTCCGGGGGGAACACTGAAGCTTTCTTT. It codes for CASNPSGGNTEAFF.

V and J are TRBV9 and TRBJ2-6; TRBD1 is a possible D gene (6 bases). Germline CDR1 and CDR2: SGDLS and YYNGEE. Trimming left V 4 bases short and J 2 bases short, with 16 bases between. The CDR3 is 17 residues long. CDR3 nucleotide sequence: TGTGCCAGCAGCTCTCAGTGGGCAGGGGCTGGGGCCAACGTCCTGACTTTC. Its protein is CASSSQWAGAGANVLTF.

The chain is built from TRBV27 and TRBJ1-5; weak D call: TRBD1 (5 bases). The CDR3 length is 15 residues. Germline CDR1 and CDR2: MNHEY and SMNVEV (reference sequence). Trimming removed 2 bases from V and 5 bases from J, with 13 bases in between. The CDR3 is CASSLGIGGDQPQHF. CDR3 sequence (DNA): TGTGCCAGCAGTTTAGGGATTGGAGGGGATCAGCCCCAGCATTTT.

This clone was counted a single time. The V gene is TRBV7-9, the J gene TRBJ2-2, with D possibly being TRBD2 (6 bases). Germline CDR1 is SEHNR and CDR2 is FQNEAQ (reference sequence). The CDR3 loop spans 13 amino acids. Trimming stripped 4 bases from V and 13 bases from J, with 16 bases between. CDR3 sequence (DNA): TGTGCCAGCAGCTCGCTCCGGAGGGGTGCGCTGTTTTTT. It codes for CASSSLRRGALFF.

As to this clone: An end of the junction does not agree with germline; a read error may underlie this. CDR3 DNA: TGCGCCAGCAGATTGGGACAGGACGAAAAACTGTTTTTT. This translates into CASRLGQDEKLFF. The chain joins TRBV5-1 to TRBJ1-4, with TRBD1 identical over 8 bases. From germline, CDR1 is SGHRS and CDR2 YFSETQ. This CDR3 comprises 13 residues.

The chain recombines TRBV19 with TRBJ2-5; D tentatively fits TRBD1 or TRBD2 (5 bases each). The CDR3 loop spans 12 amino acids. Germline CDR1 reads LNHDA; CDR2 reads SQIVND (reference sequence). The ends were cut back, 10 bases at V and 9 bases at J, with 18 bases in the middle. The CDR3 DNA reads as TGTGCCACCGGGACCCCTGGGATGGCCCAGTACTTC. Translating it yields CATGTPGMAQYF.

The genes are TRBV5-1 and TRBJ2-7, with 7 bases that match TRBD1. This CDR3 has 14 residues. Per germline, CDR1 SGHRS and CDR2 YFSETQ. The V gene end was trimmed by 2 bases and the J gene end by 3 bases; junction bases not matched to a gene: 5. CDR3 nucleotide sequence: TGCGCCAGCAGCTTAACAGGGGAAGGCTACGAGCAGTACTTC. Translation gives CASSLTGEGYEQYF.

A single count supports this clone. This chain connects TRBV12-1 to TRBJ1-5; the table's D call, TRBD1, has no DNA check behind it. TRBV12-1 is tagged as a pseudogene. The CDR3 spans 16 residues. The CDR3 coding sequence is TGTGCCAGCAGCGGGACAGGGGGCCTTGGCAATCAGCCCCAGCATTTT. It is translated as CASSGTGGLGNQPQHF.

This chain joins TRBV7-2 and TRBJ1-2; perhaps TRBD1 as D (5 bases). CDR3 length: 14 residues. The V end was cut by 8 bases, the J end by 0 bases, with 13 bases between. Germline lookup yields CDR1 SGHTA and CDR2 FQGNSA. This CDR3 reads CASRGPPANYGYTF. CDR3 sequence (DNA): TGTGCCAGCCGGGGACCTCCTGCTAACTATGGCTACACCTTC.

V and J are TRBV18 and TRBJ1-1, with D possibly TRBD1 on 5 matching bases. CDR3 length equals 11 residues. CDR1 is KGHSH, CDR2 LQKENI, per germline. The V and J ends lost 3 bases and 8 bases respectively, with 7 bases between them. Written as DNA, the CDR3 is TGTGCCAGCTCACCGGGGCAGGAAGCTTTCTTT. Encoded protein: CASSPGQEAFF. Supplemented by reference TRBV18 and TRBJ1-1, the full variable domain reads NAGVMQNPRHLVRRRGQEARLRCSPMKGHSHVYWYRQLPEEGLKFMVYLQKENIIDESGMPKERFSAEFPKEGPSILRIQQVVRGDSAAYFCASSPGQEAFFGQGTRLTVV.

The CDR3 region is CASSPIPGQGELFF. The CDR3 DNA follows: TGTGCCAGCTCACCCATTCCGGGACAGGGCGAACTGTTTTTT. This rearrangement joins TRBV18 to TRBJ1-4; 9 bases fit TRBD1. V dropped 3 bases and J dropped 12; count of bases not matched to a gene: 8. CDR1 and CDR2 (germline): KGHSH, LQKENI. This CDR3 is 14 amino acids long. The entire variable domain, with the rest obtained from reference TRBV18 and TRBJ1-4, is as follows: NAGVMQNPRHLVRRRGQEARLRCSPMKGHSHVYWYRQLPEEGLKFMVYLQKENIIDESGMPKERFSAEFPKEGPSILRIQQVVRGDSAAYFCASSPIPGQGELFFGSGTQLSVL.

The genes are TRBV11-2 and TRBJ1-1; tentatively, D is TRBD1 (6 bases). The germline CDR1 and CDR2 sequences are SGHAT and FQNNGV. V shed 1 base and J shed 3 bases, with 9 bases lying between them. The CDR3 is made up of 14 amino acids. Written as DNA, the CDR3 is TGTGCCAGCAGCTTAGTGGCAGGGGACACTGAAGCTTTCTTT. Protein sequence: CASSLVAGDTEAFF.

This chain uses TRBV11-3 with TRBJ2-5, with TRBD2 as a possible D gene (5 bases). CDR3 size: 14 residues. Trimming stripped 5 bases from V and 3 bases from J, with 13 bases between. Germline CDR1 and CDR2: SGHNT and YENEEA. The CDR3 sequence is CASSPNSVEETQYF. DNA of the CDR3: TGTGCCAGCAGCCCCAATAGCGTAGAAGAGACCCAGTACTTC.

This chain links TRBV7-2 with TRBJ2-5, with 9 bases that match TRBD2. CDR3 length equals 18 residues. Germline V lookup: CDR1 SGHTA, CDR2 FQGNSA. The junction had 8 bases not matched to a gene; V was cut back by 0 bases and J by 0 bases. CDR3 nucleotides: TGTGCCAGCAGCTTAGCGCATGGAGTAGCGGGGGACCAAGAGACCCAGTACTTC. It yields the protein CASSLAHGVAGDQETQYF.

CDR3 protein: CASSTDGFSYEQYF. CDR3 nucleotides: TGCGCCAGCAGCACAGACGGATTTTCCTACGAGCAGTACTTC. V usage is TRBV5-1 and J usage is TRBJ2-7; no clear D gene. Germline V CDR1 and CDR2: SGHRS, YFSETQ. The V and J ends lost 4 bases and 1 base respectively, with 12 bases between them. There are 14 residues in the CDR3.

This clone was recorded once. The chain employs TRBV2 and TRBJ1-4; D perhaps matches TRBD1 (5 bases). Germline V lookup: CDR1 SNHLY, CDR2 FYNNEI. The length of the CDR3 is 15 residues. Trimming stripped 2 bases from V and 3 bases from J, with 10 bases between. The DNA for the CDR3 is TGTGCCAGCAGTGAACAAGGGGTGGCTAATGAAAAACTGTTTTTT. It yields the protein CASSEQGVANEKLFF.

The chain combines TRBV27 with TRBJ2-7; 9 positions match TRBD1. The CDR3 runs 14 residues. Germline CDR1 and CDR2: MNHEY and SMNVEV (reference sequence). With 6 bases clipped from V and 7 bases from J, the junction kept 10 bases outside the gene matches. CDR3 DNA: TGTGCCAGCAGGAGACAGGGGGATTCCGCTGAGCAGTACTTC. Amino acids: CASRRQGDSAEQYF.

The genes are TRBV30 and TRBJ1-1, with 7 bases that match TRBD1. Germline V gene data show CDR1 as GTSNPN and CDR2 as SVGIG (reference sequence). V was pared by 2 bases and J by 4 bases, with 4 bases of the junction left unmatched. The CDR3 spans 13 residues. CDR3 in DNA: TGTGCCTGGAGTCTCGCAGGGGGCACTGAAGCTTTCTTT. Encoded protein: CAWSLAGGTEAFF.

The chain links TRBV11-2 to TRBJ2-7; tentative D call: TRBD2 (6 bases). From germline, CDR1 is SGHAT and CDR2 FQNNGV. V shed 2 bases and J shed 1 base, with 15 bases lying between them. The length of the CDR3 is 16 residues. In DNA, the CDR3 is TGTGCCAGCAGCTTATCAGGCAGCGGGTCATCCTACGAGCAGTACTTC. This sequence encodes CASSLSGSGSSYEQYF.

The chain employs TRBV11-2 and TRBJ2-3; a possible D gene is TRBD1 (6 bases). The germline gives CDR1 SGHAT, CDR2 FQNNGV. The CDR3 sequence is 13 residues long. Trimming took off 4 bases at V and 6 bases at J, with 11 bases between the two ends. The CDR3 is CASSSDRGDTQYF. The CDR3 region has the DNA TGTGCCAGCAGCTCCGATAGGGGGGATACGCAGTATTTT.

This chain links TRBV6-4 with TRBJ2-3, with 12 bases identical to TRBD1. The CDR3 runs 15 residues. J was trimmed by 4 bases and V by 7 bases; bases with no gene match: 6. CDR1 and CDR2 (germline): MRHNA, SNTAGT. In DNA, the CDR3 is TGTGCCAGCAAGCCGGGACAGGGGGCCCCAGATACGCAGTATTTT. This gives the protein CASKPGQGAPDTQYF.

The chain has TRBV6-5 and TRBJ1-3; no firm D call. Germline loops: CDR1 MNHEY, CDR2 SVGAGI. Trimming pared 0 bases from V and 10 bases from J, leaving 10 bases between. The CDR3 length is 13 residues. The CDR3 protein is CASSYSGLGTIYF. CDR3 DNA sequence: TGTGCCAGCAGTTACTCAGGGCTGGGAACCATATATTTT.